The present entry profiles one T cell receptor beta chain with its context. The germline V gene has CDR1 SGHTA and CDR2 FQGNSA. The CDR3 spans 16 residues. V was pared by 2 bases and J by 0 bases, with 11 bases between. The data stem from a study of cytomegalovirus exposure and HLA in healthy donors. The repertoire was sequenced with immunoSEQ multiplex PCR; TCRdb's copy has only in-frame clones and lacks some. The data hold 110,000 to 150,000 clones, with roughly 90% observed a single time. The sequence was obtained from a man younger than 30 in good health and CMV-seronegative. The V and J genes are TRBV7-2 and TRBJ2-1, with D possibly matching TRBD2 (5 bases). Sequenced: PBMCs. The CDR3, as DNA: TGTGCCAGCAGCTTACGGACTGAGAACTCCTACAATGAGCAGTTCTTC. It is translated as CASSLRTENSYNEQFF. Supplemented by reference TRBV7-2 and TRBJ2-1, the full variable domain reads GAGVSQSPSNKVTEKGKDVELRCDPISGHTALYWYRQSLGQGLEFLIYFQGNSAPDKSGLPSDRFSAERTGGSVSTLTIQRTQQEDSAVYLCASSLRTENSYNEQFFGPGTRLTVL.